A selection of T cell receptor beta chains follows, all from one sample in a study of molecular identifiers for immune sequencing clone quantification. Each CDR3 protein is one row after TCRdb ran MiXCR on the PCR reads. The data hold about 500,000 distinct CDR3 sequences, with around 23% observed a single time. Sequenced input: naive CD8+ T cells from blood, with Jurkat cell RNA spiked in. Receptors were obtained from a human donor in good health. Some libraries in this study had Jurkat cell RNA spiked in. CDR3s include the opening cysteine and the closing phenylalanine or tryptophan. D genes are given only for firm matches. The size field is filled for only some rows; it gives once, few, many or a size class.

abundance | d_gene | j_gene | v_gene | CDR3nt | CDR3aa
many | NA | TRBJ2-7 | TRBV5-1 | TGCGCCAGCAGCACTCCGGGGTACTTC | CASSTPGYF
many | NA | TRBJ2-5 | TRBV12-3/TRBV12-4 | TGTGCCAGCAGCCGCTATCAAGAGACCCAGTACTTC | CASSRYQETQYF
NA | NA | TRBJ1-3 | TRBV19 | TGTGCCAGTAGTATAGATGCAAACTCTGGAAACACCATATATTTT | CASSIDANSGNTIYF
NA | TRBD1 | TRBJ1-6 | TRBV10-3 | TGTGCCATCAGTGAAGTTGGGACAGCATATTCACCCCTCCACTTT | CAISEVGTAYSPLHF
few | NA | TRBJ2-1 | TRBV25-1 | TGTGCCAGCAGTGAATATGTGGCCAATGAGCAGTTCTTC | CASSEYVANEQFF
few | NA | TRBJ2-7 | TRBV5-1 | TGCGCCAGCAGCTTGCGGGGCAGGGAAGTCGACGAGCAGTACTTC | CASSLRGREVDEQYF
few | TRBD2 | TRBJ2-7 | TRBV4-3 | TGCGCCAGCAGCCAAGATGCGGGGGGCGGGTCGTACGAGCAGTACTTC | CASSQDAGGGSYEQYF
NA | NA | TRBJ1-1 | TRBV4-3 | TGCGCCAGCAGCCAAGATAGAGATATGAACACTGAAGCTTTCTTT | CASSQDRDMNTEAFF
NA | TRBD1 | TRBJ1-1 | TRBV20-1 | TGCAGTGCTAGGGGGCCGAGGACAGGAAAGAACACTGAAGCTTTCTTT | CSARGPRTGKNTEAFF
NA | TRBD1 | TRBJ2-5 | TRBV12-5 | TGTGCTAGTGGTTTGGATTCGGGACAGGGGGTTCGTGAGACCCAGTACTTC | CASGLDSGQGVRETQYF
few | TRBD1 | TRBJ2-7 | TRBV5-4 | TGTGCCAGCAGCTTGGCGACAGGGGGCACCTACGAGCAGTACTTC | CASSLATGGTYEQYF
NA | TRBD2 | TRBJ2-1 | TRBV24-1 | TGTGCCACTTCCCCTGGGAGCGGGAGGTTGAATGAGCAGTTCTTC | CATSPGSGRLNEQFF
many | NA | TRBJ1-1 | TRBV3-1 | TGTGCCAGCAGCCAAGGCTTGACGGATGAAGCTTTCTTT | CASSQGLTDEAFF
NA | NA | TRBJ1-5 | TRBV13 | TGTGCCAGCGGCCTCAGGACGGGTACAAATCAGCCCCAGCATTTT | CASGLRTGTNQPQHF
few | NA | TRBJ1-1 | TRBV4-3 | TGCGCCAGCAGCCAAGGAGGGAGGGCCCCTGAAGCTTTCTTT | CASSQGGRAPEAFF
NA | NA | TRBJ2-3 | TRBV19 | TGTGCCACCGAAGAAGATACGCAGTATTTT | CATEEDTQYF